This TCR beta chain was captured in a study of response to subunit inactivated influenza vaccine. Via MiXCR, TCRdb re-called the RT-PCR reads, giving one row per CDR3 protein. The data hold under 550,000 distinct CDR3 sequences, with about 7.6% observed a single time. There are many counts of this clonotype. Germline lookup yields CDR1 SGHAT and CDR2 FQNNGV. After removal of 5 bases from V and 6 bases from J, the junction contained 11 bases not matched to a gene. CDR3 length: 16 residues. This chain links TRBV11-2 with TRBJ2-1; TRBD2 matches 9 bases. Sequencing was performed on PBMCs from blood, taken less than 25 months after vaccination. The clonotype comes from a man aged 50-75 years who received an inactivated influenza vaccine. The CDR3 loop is CASSRRLADDLNEQFF. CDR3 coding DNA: TGTGCCAGCAGCCGTAGACTAGCGGACGATCTCAATGAGCAGTTCTTC.